This TCR beta chain was captured in a study of human CD8 memory T cell subsets. Findings and limits, study-wide: In contrast to effector memory cells, stem-like memory and precursor exhausted T cells had similarly high diversity.

Among CD8+ T cells, TPEX were CCR7+ PD-1+ TIGIT+ early memory cells with exhausted-like traits. The authors obtained RNA from duplicate vials, each holding around 150,000 sorted CD8+ T cells, for every subset. Points on this clonotype: Its antigen is as yet unknown.

A UMI-labeled 5' RACE approach was the method that produced the TCR beta libraries. Each CDR3 protein gets one entry in TCRdb, which reprocessed the 5' RACE reads and gives no DNA. The table lists about 6,700 distinct CDR3 sequences. The TCR comes from a human donor in good health. The sequenced sample consisted of CD8+ T cells from PBMCs.

The CDR3 is CASSLSSLAGTKQPQHF. The rearrangement uses TRBV27 and TRBJ1-5; with no DNA, the TCRdb D assignment of TRBD1 cannot be verified. CDR1 MNHEY and CDR2 SMNVEV come from the germline V gene (reference sequence). CDR3 length: 17 residues.